A single sample gave rise to the 6 T cell receptor beta chains below, sequenced in a study of post-analysis software for immune sequencing data. Broader study findings: TRBV5-6, TRBV5-1 and TRBV20-1 belonged to a set of roughly five TRBV segments that were more frequent in patients than controls.

No antigen is known for these receptors. The TCR beta cDNA libraries contained unique molecular identifiers. Each CDR3 protein gets one entry after TCRdb re-called the PCR reads with MiXCR. The repertoire holds hundreds of thousands of distinct CDR3 sequences, with 25% to 30% as singletons. Sequenced material: blood. The receptors derive from a girl aged 10-17 years with multiple sclerosis.

This sequence joins TRBV2 and TRBJ2-3; 13 nucleotides match TRBD2. The germline gives CDR1 SNHLY, CDR2 FYNNEI. V was clipped by 8 bases and J by 11 bases; unmatched bases: 7. The CDR3 length is 13 residues. CDR3 coding DNA: TGTGCCAGCCATGGGACTAGCGGGATAGAGCAGTATTTT. Translation gives CASHGTSGIEQYF. Filled out from reference TRBV2 and TRBJ2-3, the complete variable domain reads EPEVTQTPSHQVTQMGQEVILRCVPISNHLYFYWYRQILGQKVEFLVSFYNNEISEKSEIFDDQFSVERPDGSNFTLKIRSTKLEDSAMYFCASHGTSGIEQYFGPGTRLTVL.

V is TRBV5-1 and J is TRBJ2-1; 8 nucleotides align to TRBD1. With V trimmed by 0 bases and J by 3 bases, 14 bases remained unmatched. Germline CDR1 is SGHRS and CDR2 is YFSETQ. The CDR3 runs 19 residues. The CDR3 region is CASSLAGKLDRVIYNEQFF. CDR3 DNA: TGCGCCAGCAGCTTGGCCGGCAAGTTGGACAGGGTAATCTACAATGAGCAGTTCTTC.

The gene calls are TRBV27 and TRBJ1-6; D remains ambiguous. Trimming pared 4 bases from V and 7 bases from J, leaving 5 bases between. Germline lookup yields CDR1 MNHEY and CDR2 SMNVEV (reference sequence). The CDR3 is 12 amino acids. CDR3 amino acids: CASSYGNSPLHF. The CDR3, as DNA: TGTGCCAGCAGTTACGGGAATTCACCCCTCCACTTT.

Here the CDR3 DNA reads TGTGCCAGCAGCCAAGATCTGAGGAGGAACACTGAAGCTTTCTTT. This codes for CASSQDLRRNTEAFF. This chain connects TRBV4-2 to TRBJ1-1; D remains unclear. Germline assignment: CDR1 LGHNA and CDR2 YNFKEQ. The CDR3 is 15 residues long. Trimming shortened V by 0 bases and J by 1 base, and 9 bases separated the two germline ends.

The gene calls are TRBV20-1 and TRBJ2-6; unclear D gene. Trimming removed 4 bases at V and 0 bases at J, with 10 bases between. CDR1 is DFQATT and CDR2 is SNEGSKA in the germline V gene (reference sequence). This CDR3 comprises 15 residues. CDR3 DNA: TGCAGTGCTAAGTCCCTCCGCTCTGGGGCCAACGTCCTGACTTTC. Its protein is CSAKSLRSGANVLTF.

This clonotype was counted a few times. The rearrangement links TRBV20-1 to TRBJ2-5, with 10 positions matching TRBD1. There are 13 residues in the CDR3. The V and J ends lost 5 bases and 5 bases, in that order; junction bases with no gene match: 5. The germline CDR1 and CDR2 sequences are DFQATT and SNEGSKA (reference sequence). The CDR3 sequence: CSADRGRVETQYF. The CDR3 region has the DNA TGCAGTGCTGACAGGGGGCGCGTTGAGACCCAGTACTTC.